This T cell receptor (beta chain) derives from a study of blood T cell repertoires in COVID-19. The overall study: In each case, the material was cDNA or gDNA derived from T cells, B-cell-depleted T cells, or PBMCs.

There are 15 residues in the CDR3. Germline CDR1 is SGHRS and CDR2 is YFSETQ. The trim removed 3 bases at V and 7 bases at J, leaving 8 bases unmatched. Assay used: immunoSEQ multiplex PCR; TCRdb lists only in-frame clones, some missing. The table records about 45,000 clones, 83% of them present only once. This TCR derives from a man at least 80 years old in a cohort sampled during active COVID-19. The sample was peripheral blood. This sequence joins TRBV5-1 and TRBJ2-1; the match to TRBD1 covers 9 bases. CDR3 coding DNA: TGCGCCAGCAGCTCACCGGGACAGGGTGTGAATGAGCAGTTCTTC. Amino acid sequence: CASSSPGQGVNEQFF.